The 26 T cell receptor beta chains given below trace back to one sample, sequenced in a study of blood T cell repertoires in COVID-19. This table comes from immunoSEQ multiplex PCR, and its TCRdb copy is limited to in-frame clones, with some not included. Counted here are about 400,000 clones, roughly 87% occurring once; the ten biggest clones make up 2.5% to 3%. The sequencing sample was made of PBMCs or T cells enriched from blood (not recorded which). These receptors were obtained from a woman aged 25-40 years who had recovered from COVID-19.

The rearrangement uses TRBV12-3 or TRBV12-4 and TRBJ1-4; TRBD1 matches at 8 bases. The CDR3 contains 13 residues. V shed 7 bases, J shed 7 bases, and the junction held 5 bases outside the gene matches. The CDR3: CASTQGGFEKLFF. The CDR3 nucleotides are TGTGCCAGCACACAGGGGGGGTTTGAAAAACTGTTTTTT.

CDR3 sequence reads: CASHTGQFPYEQYF. CDR3 in DNA: TGTGCCAGCCATACGGGACAGTTCCCCTACGAGCAGTACTTC. The chain has TRBV6-5 and TRBJ2-7; the match to TRBD1 covers 7 bases. The V segment lost 8 bases and the J segment 2 bases; nucleotides outside the gene matches: 9. Per the germline V gene, CDR1 is MNHEY and CDR2 is SVGAGI. The CDR3 is 14 residues long.

This chain connects TRBV18 to TRBJ2-5; possible D gene TRBD1, 5 bases. The V and J ends lost 6 bases and 1 base respectively, with 18 bases between them. From germline, CDR1 is KGHSH and CDR2 LQKENI. This CDR3 is built from 16 residues. The CDR3 nucleotides read TGTGCCAGCTCGCAGAGATCCAGGGCCTCCCAAGAGACCCAGTACTTC. It encodes CASSQRSRASQETQYF.

In its sample, this clone was seen a few times. The chain recombines TRBV27 with TRBJ1-1; the D gene is possibly TRBD1 (5 bases). The CDR3 has 14 amino acids. From germline, CDR1 is MNHEY and CDR2 SMNVEV (reference sequence). Trimming took off 8 bases at V and 0 bases at J, with 13 bases between the two ends. The CDR3 protein is CASQGESMNTEAFF. DNA for the CDR3: TGTGCCAGCCAAGGGGAATCCATGAACACTGAAGCTTTCTTT.

CDR3 coding DNA: TGTGCCAGCAGTGATGCCAGGTTAATGGAGACCCAGTACTTC. Translating it yields CASSDARLMETQYF. The gene calls are TRBV5-6 and TRBJ2-5, with D hard to call. V was pared by 5 bases and J by 5 bases, with 16 bases between. From germline, CDR1 is SGHDT and CDR2 YYEEEE. This CDR3 is 14 amino acids long.

The chain links TRBV7-2 to TRBJ2-7; 9 nucleotides line up with TRBD2. The ends lost 2 bases at V and 3 bases at J; junction bases unmatched: 8. The CDR3 loop spans 16 amino acids. In germline, CDR1 is SGHTA, CDR2 FQGNSA. DNA of the CDR3: TGTGCCAGCAGCTTACGTAGCGGGGGATTTCACTACGAGCAGTACTTC. Amino acid sequence: CASSLRSGGFHYEQYF.

J is TRBJ2-1 and V is TRBV27; D may be TRBD2 (5 bases). Trimming cost V 8 bases and J 7 bases, with 15 bases left between them. This CDR3 region has 13 residues. Germline V gene lookup returns CDR1 MNHEY and CDR2 SMNVEV (reference sequence). Written as DNA, the CDR3 is TGTGCCAGCTCTCTCCGGGGTGGTAATGAGCAGTTCTTC. This gives the protein CASSLRGGNEQFF.

This chain links TRBV3-1 (or the pseudogene TRBV3-2) with TRBJ2-1; 9 nucleotides match TRBD2. Germline V lookup: CDR1 LGHDT, CDR2 YNNKEL (reference sequence). The CDR3 has 14 amino acids. V dropped 5 bases and J dropped 10; count of bases not matched to a gene: 9. The CDR3 region is CASSYSGSSEEQFF. CDR3 sequence (DNA): TGTGCCAGCAGCTATAGCGGGAGTTCGGAAGAGCAGTTCTTC.

This clone was observed a single time. The chain employs TRBV6-1 and TRBJ1-3; TRBD1 matches 7 bases. This CDR3 has 15 amino acids. Unmatched junction bases numbered 4, after V lost 5 bases and J lost 0 bases. Germline CDR1 MNHNS, CDR2 SASEGT. The CDR3 protein is CASSSGTDSGNTIYF. DNA for the CDR3: TGTGCCAGCAGTTCCGGGACAGACTCTGGAAACACCATATATTTT.

The chain combines TRBV19 with TRBJ2-1, with 7 bases identical to TRBD2. The CDR3 loop spans 15 amino acids. Losses at the gene ends were 6 bases for V and 9 bases for J; bases not matched to a gene: 14. Germline CDR1 is LNHDA and CDR2 is SQIVND (reference sequence). In DNA form, the CDR3 reads TGTGCCAGTAGGAGGACTAGTGGCTTCGTCGGTGAGCAGTTCTTC. Encoded protein: CASRRTSGFVGEQFF.

V usage is TRBV7-2 and J usage is TRBJ1-4; 8 bases are a match to TRBD1. Germline trimming cut 4 bases from V and 7 bases from J; bases unmatched to any gene: 5. The CDR3 length is 14 residues. In germline, CDR1 is SGHTA, CDR2 FQGNSA. CDR3 sequence reads: CASSSLDRGEKLFF. The CDR3 nucleotides are TGTGCCAGCAGCTCGCTAGACAGGGGTGAAAAACTGTTTTTT.

The genes are TRBV5-1 and TRBJ1-6; TRBD1 agrees at 8 bases. This CDR3 is built from 15 residues. Germline loops: CDR1 SGHRS, CDR2 YFSETQ. V trimming: 4 bases; J trimming: 8 bases; junction bases outside the gene matches: 8. CDR3 protein: CASSTGQGVYSPLHF. CDR3 DNA: TGCGCCAGCAGCACCGGACAGGGTGTCTATTCACCCCTCCACTTT.

Note on this clone: Sequence at one end of the junction differs from germline and may be a read error. This rearrangement joins TRBV11-2 to TRBJ2-2; 11 positions agree with TRBD2. The CDR3 is 16 amino acids. The germline V gene encodes CDR1 SGHAT and CDR2 FQNNGV. The CDR3 sequence is CAQGIAGGPEHRGAVF. The CDR3 bases are TGTGCCCAAGGGATAGCGGGAGGGCCTGAACACCGGGGAGCTGTTTTT.

V and J are TRBV5-6 and TRBJ2-1; a weak D match, TRBD2 (5 bases). Germline CDR1 SGHDT, CDR2 YYEEEE. This CDR3 comprises 16 residues. V was shortened by 6 bases and J by 0 bases, with 16 bases between the two germline ends. Here the CDR3 reads CASTPQRDRSYNEQFF. As DNA, the CDR3 is TGTGCCAGCACGCCTCAGAGGGATCGCTCCTACAATGAGCAGTTCTTC.

This chain uses TRBV7-9 with TRBJ2-7, with a possible D match to TRBD2 (7 bases). The length of the CDR3 is 15 residues. In germline, CDR1 is SEHNR, CDR2 FQNEAQ (reference sequence). V was shortened by 5 bases and J by 5 bases, with 19 bases between the two germline ends. CDR3 sequence (DNA): TGTGCCAGCAGCCACCTAACTGGGGAGGGGGACGAGCAGTACTTC. The encoded protein is CASSHLTGEGDEQYF.

The V call is TRBV19, the J call TRBJ1-1, with D perhaps TRBD1 (5 bases). V shed 0 bases and J shed 5 bases, with 13 bases lying between them. This CDR3 is built from 15 residues. CDR1 and CDR2 (germline): LNHDA, SQIVND (reference sequence). CDR3 sequence (DNA): TGTGCCAGTAGTATAGATCTGGGGCCGTTTACTGAAGCTTTCTTT. Residues: CASSIDLGPFTEAFF.

The chain joins TRBV3-1 (or the pseudogene TRBV3-2) to TRBJ1-2, with 9 bases matching TRBD1. V shed 6 bases, J shed 7 bases, and the junction held 9 bases outside the gene matches. Germline CDR1 LGHDT, CDR2 YNNKEL (reference sequence). This CDR3 has 14 amino acids. Here the CDR3 DNA reads TGTGCCAGCAGTAAGTCTGGGACAGGGTTTGGCTACACCTTC. Translation: CASSKSGTGFGYTF.

The chain couples TRBV6-5 to TRBJ2-4, with 7 positions matching TRBD1. This CDR3 spans 14 amino acids. In germline, CDR1 is MNHEY, CDR2 SVGAGI. With 2 bases clipped from V and 9 bases from J, the junction kept 7 bases outside the gene matches. The CDR3 DNA is TGTGCCAGCAGTTACCCGGGACAGCAGGGCATTCAGTACTTC. It yields the protein CASSYPGQQGIQYF.

The chain is built from TRBV11-2 and TRBJ2-7; 10 bases agree with TRBD1. Trimming took 2 bases from V and 5 from J; bases not matched to a gene: 6. CDR1 is SGHAT and CDR2 is FQNNGV in the germline V gene. This CDR3 has 15 residues. CDR3 protein: CASSLNSGTGDEQYF. In DNA, the CDR3 is TGTGCCAGCAGCTTAAATTCCGGGACAGGGGACGAGCAGTACTTC. Filled out from reference TRBV11-2 and TRBJ2-7, the complete variable domain reads EAGVAQSPRYKIIEKRQSVAFWCNPISGHATLYWYQQILGQGPKLLIQFQNNGVVDDSQLPKDRFSAERLKGVDSTLKIQPAKLEDSAVYLCASSLNSGTGDEQYFGPGTRLTVT.

The rearrangement joins TRBV5-6 to TRBJ2-3; 9 nucleotides align to TRBD2. V shed 3 bases, J shed 3 bases, and the junction held 5 bases outside the gene matches. Per germline, CDR1 SGHDT and CDR2 YYEEEE. There are 15 residues in the CDR3. CDR3 amino acids: CASSSSRGGTDTQYF. As DNA, the CDR3 is TGTGCCAGCAGCTCCTCGCGGGGGGGTACAGATACGCAGTATTTT.

Here the CDR3 reads CASSLPAGLEFF. As DNA, the CDR3 is TGTGCCAGCAGTTTACCGGCAGGGTTGGAGTTCTTC. The V and J genes are TRBV27 and TRBJ2-1, with a tentative D call TRBD1 (5 bases). Germline values: CDR1 MNHEY, CDR2 SMNVEV (reference sequence). Trimming removed 2 bases at V and 14 bases at J, with 13 bases between. CDR3 length: 12 residues.

The rearrangement links TRBV28 to TRBJ1-5, with D tentatively TRBD1 (6 bases). The CDR3 is 17 amino acids. Per the germline V gene, CDR1 is MDHEN and CDR2 is SYDVKM. Trimming stripped 9 bases from V and 3 bases from J, with 24 bases between. Written as DNA, the CDR3 is TGTGCCAGTGGGTTGGGAGGGGGGACTGGATTCAATCAGCCCCAGCATTTT. Translation: CASGLGGGTGFNQPQHF.

The CDR3 is CASSKVVDSQTSYEQYF. The CDR3 DNA reads TGTGCCAGCAGCAAAGTTGTCGACAGCCAGACCTCCTACGAGCAGTACTTC. The chain uses TRBV21-1 and TRBJ2-7; TRBD1 is the table's D call and was not checked against the DNA. TRBV21-1 is a known pseudogene. The CDR3 has 17 residues.

In this sample, this clone turned up a few times. The chain couples TRBV19 to TRBJ2-2, with 7 positions matching TRBD2. CDR1 is LNHDA and CDR2 is SQIVND in the germline V gene (reference sequence). With 6 bases clipped from V and 3 bases from J, the junction kept 10 bases outside the gene matches. This CDR3 is 16 amino acids long. The CDR3 nucleotides read TGTGCCAGTAGAAGAAGAAGCGGGGAGTACACCGGGGAGCTGTTTTTT. Its translation: CASRRRSGEYTGELFF.

This clone was detected only a few times. At one of its ends the junction is not consistent with the germline gene, which may arise from a read error. The V and J genes are TRBV18 and TRBJ1-1, with D uncertain. CDR1 KGHSH and CDR2 LQKENI come from the germline V gene. The CDR3 totals 11 residues. CDR3 in DNA: TGTGCCAGCTCCGCGACTAGTCAGGTTTTGTTT. It translates to CASSATSQVLF.

This rearrangement joins TRBV11-2 to TRBJ2-7, with a possible D match to TRBD1 (6 bases). Germline V gene data show CDR1 as SGHAT and CDR2 as FQNNGV. There are 16 residues in the CDR3. V lost 2 bases, J lost 2 bases, and 16 bases lay in between. CDR3 nucleotide sequence: TGTGCCAGCAGCTTAAGACTGCAGGGGAAGACCTACGAGCAGTACTTC. Translating gives CASSLRLQGKTYEQYF. The full variable domain, rest sourced from reference TRBV11-2 and TRBJ2-7, is EAGVAQSPRYKIIEKRQSVAFWCNPISGHATLYWYQQILGQGPKLLIQFQNNGVVDDSQLPKDRFSAERLKGVDSTLKIQPAKLEDSAVYLCASSLRLQGKTYEQYFGPGTRLTVT.